The rows below give T cell receptor beta chains drawn from one sample of a study of blood T cell repertoires in COVID-19. TCRdb keeps only in-frame clones here, not all; method: immunoSEQ multiplex PCR. The sample lists roughly 90,000 clones, about 85% seen once, with 38% in the top ten. The sequencing input was peripheral blood. Receptors originate from a man older than 75 with acute or convalescent COVID-19. The CDR3 runs from the conserved cysteine through the conserved F or W.

v_gene	j_gene	CDR3aa
TRBV6-2/TRBV6-3	TRBJ2-5	CASSYWQTQYF
TRBV15	TRBJ1-5	CATSLEGRDSQPQHF
TRBV7-2	TRBJ2-5	CASNPLASQETQYF
TRBV7-6	TRBJ2-1	CASSSGLALYNEQFF
TRBV19	TRBJ1-2	CASSRDNNYGYTF
TRBV6-2/TRBV6-3	TRBJ1-6	CASSYRQRLNSPLHF
TRBV6-5	TRBJ2-1	CASSYFTGGNEQFF
TRBV5-8	TRBJ1-5	CASSFGFGGKDQPQHF
TRBV27	TRBJ1-2	CASRNDRGRNGYTF
TRBV7-6	TRBJ1-6	CASSLAQDRPLHF
TRBV7-2	TRBJ2-7	CASSPQAIAPYEQYF
TRBV2	TRBJ2-2	CASSYSGGGELFF
TRBV2	TRBJ2-3	CASGSEQLITDTQYF
TRBV4-3	TRBJ2-7	CASSLPGHHYEQYF
TRBV5-1	TRBJ2-5	CASSRRIQETQYF
TRBV9	TRBJ2-1	CASSSRTTYNEQFF
TRBV5-1	TRBJ2-1	CASSRRLAVSYNEQFF
TRBV14	TRBJ1-6	CASSQAPGGGSPLHF
TRBV12-5	TRBJ2-5	CASGLGLAGAETQYF
TRBV4-2	TRBJ1-2	CASSSGRGRDYGYTF
TRBV7-2	TRBJ2-5	CASRRASVGWSETQYF
TRBV11-2	TRBJ2-7	CASSLDLKATKGAF
TRBV5-1	TRBJ2-2	CASSLASGSVTGELFF
TRBV25-1	TRBJ2-3	CASSEAGSIDTQYF
TRBV5-5	TRBJ2-1	CASSFFHSYNEQFF
TRBV27	TRBJ2-2	CASSLGGLPTGELFF
TRBV6-1	TRBJ2-5	CASSEITQETQYF
TRBV6-1	TRBJ2-6	CASSETGTGANVLTF
TRBV29-1	TRBJ2-7	CSVKLSGEQYF
TRBV6-5	TRBJ2-5	CASSYGQQETQYF
TRBV19	TRBJ1-5	CASSRGQGSNQPQHF
TRBV6-1	TRBJ1-5	CASSEGGGSQPQHF
TRBV7-3	TRBJ2-2	CASSPRGTGELFF
TRBV11-2	TRBJ1-6	CASSPRSYNSPLHF
TRBV18	TRBJ1-2	CASSRTGGKDGYTF
TRBV9	TRBJ2-3	CASSVDRGRSTDTQYF
TRBV3-1/TRBV3-2	TRBJ2-7	CASSQDWRENYEQYF
TRBV5-4	TRBJ2-5	CASSRTSAATQETQYF
TRBV5-6	TRBJ2-7	CASSLGGTLFSYEQYF
TRBV19	TRBJ1-2	CASTMSGGYGYTF
TRBV7-2	TRBJ2-2	CASSLQTLAGTGELFF
TRBV5-4	TRBJ2-7	CASSSSGRDEQYF
TRBV6-2/TRBV6-3	TRBJ2-3	CASSYGGTGGADTQYF
TRBV5-4	TRBJ2-3	CASSPGLAGYDWDTQYF
TRBV5-6	TRBJ2-4	CASSLYKNIQYF
TRBV4-2	TRBJ1-2	CASSQELRDRDYGYTF
TRBV24-1	TRBJ1-2	CATSDSITAFIGYTF
TRBV19	TRBJ2-1	CASKTWVGGSYNEQFF
TRBV7-7	TRBJ2-1	CASSPRTGRNEQFF
TRBV30	TRBJ2-7	CAWSSLHEQYF
TRBV11-2	TRBJ1-2	CASSLGRDYNYGYTF